This T cell receptor beta chain originates from a study of T cell responses to AZD1222 COVID-19 vaccine. Study-level results: Variant regions that are unmutated are reportedly the target of nearly half of spike-specific TCRs. Elevations in Spike-specific TCR breadth and depth followed administration of two AZD1222 doses. Baseline seropositivity characterized only six or seven AZD1222 recipients.

Clones were sequenced by immunoSEQ multiplex PCR, and TCRdb holds only the in-frame ones, with some missing. The table lists over 110,000 clones, roughly nine tenths of them singletons. V dropped 7 bases and J dropped 6; count of bases not matched to a gene: 6. The CDR3 is 13 amino acids. Germline V lookup: CDR1 GTSNPN, CDR2 SVGIG (reference sequence). Details on this clone: Its antigen is undetermined.

Some second doses came at about 4 weeks and others at about 12 weeks; these were pooled. The sequencing here drew on peripheral blood, taken 28 days after the second AZD1222 dose. The rearrangement joins TRBV30 to TRBJ1-6; 7 positions agree with TRBD1. This clonotype originated in an adult who received the AZD1222 COVID-19 vaccine. The CDR3 bases are TGTGCCTCTGAGGGACAGTCTAATTCACCCCTCCACTTT. This sequence encodes CASEGQSNSPLHF.